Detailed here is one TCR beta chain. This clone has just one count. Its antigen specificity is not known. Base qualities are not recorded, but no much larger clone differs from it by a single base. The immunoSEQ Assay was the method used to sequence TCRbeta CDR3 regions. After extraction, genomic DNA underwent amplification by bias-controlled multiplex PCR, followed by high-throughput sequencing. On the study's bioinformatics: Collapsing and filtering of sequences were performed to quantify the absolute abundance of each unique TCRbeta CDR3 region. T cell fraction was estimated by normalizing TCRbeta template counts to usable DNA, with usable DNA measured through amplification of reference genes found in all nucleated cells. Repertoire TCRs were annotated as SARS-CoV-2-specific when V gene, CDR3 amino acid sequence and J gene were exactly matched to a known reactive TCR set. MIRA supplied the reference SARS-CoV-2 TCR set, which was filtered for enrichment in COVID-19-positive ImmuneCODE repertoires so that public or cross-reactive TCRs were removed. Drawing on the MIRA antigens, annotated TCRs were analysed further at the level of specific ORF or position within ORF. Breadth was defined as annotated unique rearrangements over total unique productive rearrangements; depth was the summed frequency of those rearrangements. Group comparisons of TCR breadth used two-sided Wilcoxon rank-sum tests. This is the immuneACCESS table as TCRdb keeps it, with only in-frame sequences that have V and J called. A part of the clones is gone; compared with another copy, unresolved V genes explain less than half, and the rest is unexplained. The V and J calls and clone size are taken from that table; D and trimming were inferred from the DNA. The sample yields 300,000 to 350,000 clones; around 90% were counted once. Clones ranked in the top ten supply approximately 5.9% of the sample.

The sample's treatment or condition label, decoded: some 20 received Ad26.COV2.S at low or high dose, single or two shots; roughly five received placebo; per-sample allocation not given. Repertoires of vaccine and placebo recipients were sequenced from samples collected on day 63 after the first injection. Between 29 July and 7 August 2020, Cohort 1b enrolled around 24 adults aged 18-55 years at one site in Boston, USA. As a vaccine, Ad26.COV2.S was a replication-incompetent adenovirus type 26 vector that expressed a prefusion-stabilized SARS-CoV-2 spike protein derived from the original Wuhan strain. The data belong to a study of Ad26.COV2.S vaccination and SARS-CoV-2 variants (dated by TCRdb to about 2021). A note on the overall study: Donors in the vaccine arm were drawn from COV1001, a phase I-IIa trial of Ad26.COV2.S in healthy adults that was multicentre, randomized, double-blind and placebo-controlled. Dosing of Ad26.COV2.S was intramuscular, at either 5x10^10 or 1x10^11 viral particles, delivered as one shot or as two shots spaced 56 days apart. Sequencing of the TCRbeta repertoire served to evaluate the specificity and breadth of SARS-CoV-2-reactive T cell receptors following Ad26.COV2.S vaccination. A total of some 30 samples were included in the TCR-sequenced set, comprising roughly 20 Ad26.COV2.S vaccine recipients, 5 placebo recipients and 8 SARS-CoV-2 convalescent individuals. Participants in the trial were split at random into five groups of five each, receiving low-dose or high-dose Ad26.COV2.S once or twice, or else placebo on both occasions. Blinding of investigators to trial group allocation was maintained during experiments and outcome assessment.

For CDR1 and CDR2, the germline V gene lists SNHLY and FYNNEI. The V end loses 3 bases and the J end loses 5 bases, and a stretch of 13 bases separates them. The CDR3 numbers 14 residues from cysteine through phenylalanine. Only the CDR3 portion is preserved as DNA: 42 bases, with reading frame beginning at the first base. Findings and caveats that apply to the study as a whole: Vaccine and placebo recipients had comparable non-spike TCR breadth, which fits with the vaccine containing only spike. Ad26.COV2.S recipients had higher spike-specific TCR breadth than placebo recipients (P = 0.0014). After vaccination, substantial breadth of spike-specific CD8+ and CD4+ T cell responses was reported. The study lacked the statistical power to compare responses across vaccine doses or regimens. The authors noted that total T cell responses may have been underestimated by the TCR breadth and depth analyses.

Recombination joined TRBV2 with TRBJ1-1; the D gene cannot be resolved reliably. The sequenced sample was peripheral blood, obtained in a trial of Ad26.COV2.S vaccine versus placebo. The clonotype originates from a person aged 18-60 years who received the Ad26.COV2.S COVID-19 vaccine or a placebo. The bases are TGTGCCAGCAGTGATAAGGGTATGGGGACTGAAGCTTTCTTT. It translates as CASSDKGMGTEAFF.